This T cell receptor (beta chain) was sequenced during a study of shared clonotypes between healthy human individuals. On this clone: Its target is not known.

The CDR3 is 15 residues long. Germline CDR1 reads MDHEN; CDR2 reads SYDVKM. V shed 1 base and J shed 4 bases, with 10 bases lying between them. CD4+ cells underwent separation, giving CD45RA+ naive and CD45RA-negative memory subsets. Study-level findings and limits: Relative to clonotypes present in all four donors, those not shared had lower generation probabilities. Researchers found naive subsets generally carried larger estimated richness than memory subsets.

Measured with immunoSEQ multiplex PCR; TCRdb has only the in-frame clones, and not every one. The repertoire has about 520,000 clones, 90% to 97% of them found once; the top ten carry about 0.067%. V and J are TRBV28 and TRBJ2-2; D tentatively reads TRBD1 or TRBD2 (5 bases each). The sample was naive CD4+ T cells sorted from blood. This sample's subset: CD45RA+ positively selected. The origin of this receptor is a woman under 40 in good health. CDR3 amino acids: CASSLSKGRTGELFF. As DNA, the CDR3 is TGTGCCAGCAGTTTATCCAAGGGACGCACCGGGGAGCTGTTTTTT.